The 23 T cell receptor beta chains reported below all come from one sample, sequenced in a study of T cells after yellow fever vaccination. Via MiXCR, TCRdb re-called the 5' RACE reads, giving one row per CDR3 protein. This table holds 500,000 to 650,000 distinct CDR3 sequences, roughly 14% found once. This material consisted of PBMCs, taken on the day of the yellow fever booster vaccination. All receptors come from a young man who received the YFV17D yellow fever vaccine.

This clonotype was counted between two and nine times. This chain joins TRBV12-3 or TRBV12-4 and TRBJ1-1; weak D call: TRBD1 (6 bases). The CDR3 consists of 14 residues. V was shortened by 5 bases and J by 3 bases, with 13 bases between the two germline ends. The CDR3: CASSPAGGHTEAFF. In nucleotides, the CDR3 is TGTGCCAGCAGTCCCGCCGGGGGGCACACTGAAGCTTTCTTT.

CDR3 nucleotide sequence: TGTGCCAGCAGCTCGCTAGTGAGTGAGCAGTTCTTC. Protein: CASSSLVSEQFF. The V gene is TRBV7-2, the J gene TRBJ2-1, with no clear D. CDR3 length: 12 residues. Germline V gene sequence: CDR1 SGHTA, CDR2 FQGNSA. Trimming took 4 bases from V and 9 from J, leaving 10 bases between them.

This clonotype was observed a few times. The chain couples TRBV18 to TRBJ2-3; D is unclear. From germline, CDR1 is KGHSH and CDR2 LQKENI. The CDR3 has 15 residues. V lost 3 bases and J 4 bases, leaving 14 bases between the germline ends. DNA for the CDR3: TGTGCCAGCTCACCCGTAGTGACTTCGGCAGATACGCAGTATTTT. Its protein is CASSPVVTSADTQYF.

This clonotype was detected a few times. The chain employs TRBV5-1 and TRBJ2-7; 7 nucleotides align to TRBD2. The CDR3 is 12 amino acids. CDR1 SGHRS and CDR2 YFSETQ come from the germline V gene. Losses at the gene ends were 7 bases for V and 5 bases for J; bases not matched to a gene: 6. The CDR3 DNA reads TGCGCCAGCCAAGAGCGGGGAGACGAGCAGTACTTC. Protein product: CASQERGDEQYF.

This clonotype turned up a few times. The genes are TRBV7-2 and TRBJ2-7; 13 bases are shared with TRBD2. In germline, CDR1 is SGHTA, CDR2 FQGNSA. Trimming cost V 5 bases and J 5 bases; bases outside gene matches: 9. CDR3 size: 16 residues. The CDR3 sequence: CASSTSGTSGTNEQYF. CDR3 DNA: TGTGCCAGCAGCACCTCCGGGACTAGCGGGACTAACGAGCAGTACTTC.

V gene TRBV5-1 combines with J gene TRBJ2-2, with 9 positions matching TRBD2. The germline gives CDR1 SGHRS, CDR2 YFSETQ. The CDR3 covers 15 residues. V was pared by 5 bases and J by 6 bases, with 8 bases of the junction left unmatched. CDR3 DNA: TGCGCCAGCAGTCTACTAGCGGGTGGTCCCGGGGAGCTGTTTTTT. It specifies CASSLLAGGPGELFF.

CDR3 sequence (DNA): TGTGCCAGCAGCTTAAGGCGCCCGCAATACTTC. It encodes CASSLRRPQYF. The genes are TRBV7-2 and TRBJ2-7; D gene ambiguous. The length of the CDR3 is 11 residues. V gave up 2 bases and J gave up 13 bases, with 12 bases separating them. Germline CDR1 and CDR2: SGHTA and FQGNSA.

This clonotype occurred many times. The chain links TRBV10-3 to TRBJ2-7; 8 positions match TRBD1. The CDR3 extends over 14 amino acids. J gave up 5 bases and V 7 bases, and 10 bases lay outside the gene matches. CDR1 ENHRY and CDR2 SYGVKD come from the germline V gene. The CDR3 sequence is CAIKSSDRGHEQYF. In DNA form, the CDR3 reads TGTGCCATCAAATCTAGCGACAGGGGCCACGAGCAGTACTTC.

The chain carries TRBV29-1 and TRBJ2-3; 7 nucleotides line up with TRBD1. Trimming took 5 bases from V and 1 from J; bases not matched to a gene: 9. The CDR3 covers 15 residues. Germline CDR1 reads SQVTM; CDR2 reads ANQGSEA. CDR3 sequence reads: CSVKTGVLGTDTQYF. The CDR3 region has the DNA TGCAGCGTTAAAACAGGGGTTCTTGGCACAGATACGCAGTATTTT.

This clonotype was observed a few times. Here the CDR3 reads CASSPWLGTPYTDTQYF. The CDR3, as DNA: TGTGCCAGCAGCCCATGGTTGGGGACACCGTACACAGATACGCAGTATTTT. This chain connects TRBV7-2 to TRBJ2-3, with D perhaps TRBD1 (6 bases). The CDR3 is made up of 17 amino acids. Looked up from germline, CDR1 is SGHTA and CDR2 is FQGNSA. V was clipped by 5 bases and J by 2 bases, with 20 bases between them.

This clonotype was detected a few times. The chain recombines TRBV6-1 with TRBJ2-1; 14 bases match TRBD2. Unmatched junction bases numbered 4, after V lost 5 bases and J lost 7 bases. Germline loops: CDR1 MNHNS, CDR2 SASEGT. This CDR3 spans 15 amino acids. DNA for the CDR3: TGTGCCAGCAGTCGGACTAGCGGGAGGAGGAATGAGCAGTTCTTC. Amino acids: CASSRTSGRRNEQFF.

This clonotype was counted between two and nine times. V and J are TRBV18 and TRBJ2-1, with a possible D match to TRBD2 (5 bases). CDR1 and CDR2 (germline): KGHSH, LQKENI. There are 14 residues in the CDR3. With 6 bases removed from V and 4 bases from J, the gap between germline ends came to 13 bases. In DNA form, the CDR3 reads TGTGCCAGCTCCCCAAACGGACTTTACAATGAGCAGTTCTTC. This gives the protein CASSPNGLYNEQFF. The complete variable domain, with remaining parts taken from reference TRBV18 and TRBJ2-1, reads NAGVMQNPRHLVRRRGQEARLRCSPMKGHSHVYWYRQLPEEGLKFMVYLQKENIIDESGMPKERFSAEFPKEGPSILRIQQVVRGDSAAYFCASSPNGLYNEQFFGPGTRLTVL.

This clonotype was seen a handful of times. Its ends do not fully match the called genes, so a read error is possible. The J gene is TRBJ2-1, the V gene TRBV11-2; tentative D call: TRBD2 (5 bases). The CDR3 spans 12 residues. From germline, CDR1 is SGHAT and CDR2 FQNNGV. CDR3 amino acids: CASSLDRVTRAF. The CDR3 region has the DNA TGTGCCAGCAGCTTAGATAGGGTAACTAGAGCCTTC.

This clonotype was detected only a few times. The chain recombines TRBV6-5 with TRBJ2-5; weak D call: TRBD2 (7 bases). CDR1 and CDR2 (germline): MNHEY, SVGAGI. Trimming shortened V by 0 bases and J by 1 base, and 12 bases separated the two germline ends. The CDR3 sequence is 16 residues long. This chain's CDR3 is CASSYSGGGLQETQYF. In DNA, the CDR3 is TGTGCCAGCAGTTACTCAGGGGGGGGACTCCAAGAGACCCAGTACTTC.

This clonotype showed up just a few times. The gene calls are TRBV5-1 and TRBJ2-7; 10 bases are a match to TRBD1. The CDR3 is made up of 14 amino acids. CDR1 and CDR2 (germline): SGHRS, YFSETQ. V lost 4 bases and J lost 4; bases outside the gene matches: 5. CDR3 protein: CASSAGQGKYEQYF. In DNA form, the CDR3 reads TGCGCCAGCAGCGCGGGACAGGGGAAATACGAGCAGTACTTC.

This clonotype was seen a handful of times. The V gene is TRBV5-1, the J gene TRBJ2-5, with 7 bases aligning to TRBD1. CDR3 length equals 15 residues. Losses at the gene ends were 2 bases for V and 4 bases for J; bases not matched to a gene: 8. CDR1 SGHRS and CDR2 YFSETQ come from the germline V gene. The CDR3 nucleotides are TGCGCCAGCAGCTTATTGACAGGGCTTGCAGAGACCCAGTACTTC. Translation: CASSLLTGLAETQYF. Filled out from reference TRBV5-1 and TRBJ2-5, the complete variable domain reads KAGVTQTPRYLIKTRGQQVTLSCSPISGHRSVSWYQQTPGQGLQFLFEYFSETQRNKGNFPGRFSGRQFSNSRSEMNVSTLELGDSALYLCASSLLTGLAETQYFGPGTRLLVL.

In its sample, this clonotype was seen a few times. The chain joins TRBV15 to TRBJ2-5; maybe TRBD1 (5 bases). CDR1 LNHNV and CDR2 YYDKDF come from the germline V gene (reference sequence). The CDR3 has 13 amino acids. Trimming shortened V by 4 bases and J by 1 base, and 7 bases separated the two germline ends. The CDR3 nucleotides are TGTGCCACCAGCACAGGGCTCCAAGAGACCCAGTACTTC. Its translation: CATSTGLQETQYF.

This rearrangement joins TRBV30 to TRBJ2-7, with D perhaps TRBD2 (7 bases). V was trimmed by 2 bases and J by 0 bases, leaving 17 bases between them. The CDR3 totals 16 residues. Germline V gene lookup returns CDR1 GTSNPN and CDR2 SVGIG (reference sequence). The CDR3 spells CAWSRGGGGSSYEQYF. The CDR3 DNA sequence: TGTGCCTGGAGTCGGGGCGGGGGCGGGAGCTCCTACGAGCAGTACTTC.

In its sample, this clonotype was seen a few times. V usage is TRBV7-9 and J usage is TRBJ2-1; TRBD2 aligns across 7 bases. The V gene's germline CDR1 is SEHNR and CDR2 FQNEAQ (reference sequence). The length of the CDR3 is 16 residues. V was clipped by 3 bases and J by 5 bases; unmatched bases: 10. CDR3 sequence reads: CASSFLPSGGDNEQFF. Written as DNA, the CDR3 is TGTGCCAGCAGCTTTCTACCTAGCGGAGGTGACAATGAGCAGTTCTTC.

This chain uses TRBV18 with TRBJ2-7; D is possibly TRBD1 (5 bases). Per germline, CDR1 KGHSH and CDR2 LQKENI. The CDR3 is 14 amino acids. Trimming took off 2 bases at V and 2 bases at J, with 10 bases between the two ends. The CDR3 DNA reads as TGTGCCAGCTCACCAGACAGCGTCGCCTACGAGCAGTACTTC. Encoded protein: CASSPDSVAYEQYF.

This clonotype was recorded at least ten times. V usage is TRBV4-2 and J usage is TRBJ2-1; D call uncertain. In germline, CDR1 is LGHNA, CDR2 YNFKEQ. V was pared by 3 bases and J by 6 bases, with 9 bases between. This CDR3 is 13 amino acids long. The CDR3 nucleotides are TGTGCCAGCAGCCAGAAGAAGGTCAATGAGCAGTTCTTC. Amino acids: CASSQKKVNEQFF.

The chain carries TRBV6-1 and TRBJ2-1; no reliable D call. The germline gives CDR1 MNHNS, CDR2 SASEGT. The CDR3 spans 15 residues. Deletions cut 7 bases from V and 0 bases from J, with 13 bases between. This CDR3 is CASILDRSSYNEQFF. The CDR3 region has the DNA TGTGCCAGCATATTAGACCGGAGCTCCTACAATGAGCAGTTCTTC.

This clonotype showed up just a few times. This chain connects TRBV20-1 to TRBJ2-4; TRBD1 is a possible D gene (6 bases). This CDR3 is 17 amino acids long. CDR1 DFQATT and CDR2 SNEGSKA come from the germline V gene (reference sequence). Trimming shortened V by 0 bases and J by 7 bases, and 22 bases separated the two germline ends. CDR3 region: CSARDRGRGRFGNIQYF. The CDR3 DNA sequence: TGCAGTGCTAGAGATCGTGGCAGGGGCAGATTTGGGAACATTCAGTACTTC.